What follows are 32 T cell receptor beta chains derived from one specimen sequenced in a study of T-cell memory formation after mild COVID-19. Using its own MiXCR run on the 5' RACE reads, TCRdb lists one record per CDR3 protein. The sample lists a few hundred thousand distinct CDR3 sequences, around 14% occurring once. The specimen sequenced was PBMCs or a T cell subset sorted from them (not recorded which). These receptors originate from a man younger than 35 who had mild COVID-19 (a few samples of this study predate the infection). Cell type and time point are not known.

This chain joins TRBV5-8 and TRBJ1-5; D is uncertain. V dropped 4 bases and J dropped 5 bases, with 4 bases sitting between them. The CDR3 totals 11 residues. CDR1 and CDR2 from the germline V gene are SGHTS and YDEGEE. The CDR3 DNA is TGTGCCAGCAGCGATCATCAGCCCCAGCATTTT. This sequence encodes CASSDHQPQHF.

The rearrangement joins TRBV4-1 to TRBJ1-2, with D maybe TRBD1 (6 bases). V lost 6 bases and J lost 2, with 16 bases in between. Germline lookup yields CDR1 MGHRA and CDR2 YSYEKL. The CDR3 covers 15 residues. DNA for the CDR3: TGCGCCAGCAGTCACCAGGGGTTGACCAACTATGGCTACACCTTC. It specifies CASSHQGLTNYGYTF.

The chain combines TRBV9 with TRBJ1-5; D is perhaps TRBD1 (5 bases). The length of the CDR3 is 14 residues. Trimming shortened V by 0 bases and J by 7 bases, and 11 bases separated the two germline ends. Germline V lookup: CDR1 SGDLS, CDR2 YYNGEE. The chain's CDR3 is CASSVGDGLQPQHF. CDR3 DNA sequence: TGTGCCAGCAGCGTAGGGGACGGCCTACAGCCCCAGCATTTT. Full variable domain (remainder filled in from reference TRBV9 and TRBJ1-5): DSGVTQTPKHLITATGQRVTLRCSPRSGDLSVYWYQQSLDQGLQFLIQYYNGEERAKGNILERFSAQQFPDLHSELNLSSLELGDSALYFCASSVGDGLQPQHFGDGTRLSIL.

In its sample, this clonotype was seen a few times. The chain combines TRBV3-1 with TRBJ2-5; D is possibly TRBD2 (7 bases). CDR1 is LGHDT and CDR2 is YNNKEL in the germline V gene (reference sequence). Trimming took off 1 base at V and 1 base at J, with 10 bases between the two ends. This CDR3 contains 15 residues. The CDR3 sequence is CASSQVRGAQETQYF. The CDR3 nucleotides are TGTGCCAGCAGCCAAGTCCGGGGGGCCCAAGAGACCCAGTACTTC.

This clonotype was detected ten times or more. The chain combines TRBV6-5 with TRBJ1-4; TRBD1 aligns across 9 bases. Per germline, CDR1 MNHEY and CDR2 SVGAGI. With 5 bases clipped from V and 6 bases from J, the junction kept 7 bases outside the gene matches. The CDR3 consists of 15 residues. CDR3 region: CASSSSGTGHEKLFF. Written as DNA, the CDR3 is TGTGCCAGCAGTAGTTCCGGGACAGGGCATGAAAAACTGTTTTTT.

This clonotype was seen a few times. V and J are TRBV7-8 and TRBJ1-2, with D maybe TRBD1 (5 bases). Germline CDR1 reads SGHVS; CDR2 reads FQNEAQ. Trimming left V 1 base short and J 5 bases short, with 11 bases between. This CDR3 region has 14 residues. The CDR3 DNA sequence: TGTGCCAGCAGCTTAGATGCAGGGTCGTATGGCTACACCTTC. Residues: CASSLDAGSYGYTF.

This rearrangement joins TRBV30 to TRBJ1-2, with D unclear. Between the trimmed V and J ends, which lost 2 bases and 4 bases, there was a span of 11 bases. This CDR3 has 13 residues. Germline V gene lookup returns CDR1 GTSNPN and CDR2 SVGIG (reference sequence). The CDR3, as DNA: TGTGCCTGGAGTAGTGTGGTGAGCTATGGCTACACCTTC. As protein: CAWSSVVSYGYTF.

J is TRBJ1-6 and V is TRBV7-9; D is possibly TRBD1 (6 bases). The CDR3 contains 15 residues. CDR1 SEHNR and CDR2 FQNEAQ come from the germline V gene (reference sequence). Between the trimmed V and J ends, which lost 5 bases and 7 bases, there was a span of 15 bases. This CDR3 reads CASSGLQGRNSPLHF. CDR3 bases: TGTGCCAGCAGCGGCCTACAGGGAAGGAATTCACCCCTCCACTTT. The full variable domain, rest sourced from reference TRBV7-9 and TRBJ1-6, is DTGVSQNPRHKITKRGQNVTFRCDPISEHNRLYWYRQTLGQGPEFLTYFQNEAQLEKSRLLSDRFSAERPKGSFSTLEIQRTEQGDSAMYLCASSGLQGRNSPLHFGNGTRLTVT.

There are a few counts of this clonotype. This sequence joins TRBV9 and TRBJ2-3, with D perhaps TRBD1 (5 bases). The CDR3 runs 17 residues. Germline CDR1 is SGDLS and CDR2 is YYNGEE. The germline V and J ends were trimmed by 3 bases and 1 base, with 18 bases remaining between them. CDR3: CASSGLTAGLGTDTQYF. The CDR3 coding sequence is TGTGCCAGCAGCGGTCTAACGGCAGGGTTAGGCACAGATACGCAGTATTTT.

V and J are TRBV14 and TRBJ1-2, with TRBD1 as a possible D gene (6 bases). V lost 3 bases and J lost 7, with 12 bases in between. The CDR3 length is 13 residues. The germline gives CDR1 SGHDN, CDR2 FVKESK. The CDR3 DNA reads as TGTGCCAGCAGCCACGTTGGGGGCGTTGGCTACACCTTC. It translates to CASSHVGGVGYTF.

The table lists this clonotype with many counts. CDR3 loop: CASRRGEGVSYEQYF. The CDR3 DNA reads TGCGCCAGCAGGAGAGGCGAGGGGGTTTCCTACGAGCAGTACTTC. The rearrangement links TRBV5-1 to TRBJ2-7, with D possibly being TRBD1 (6 bases). There are 15 residues in the CDR3. The germline V gene has CDR1 SGHRS and CDR2 YFSETQ. V lost 5 bases, J lost 1 base, and 16 bases lay in between.

In this sample, this clonotype turned up a few times. The rearrangement uses TRBV19 and TRBJ1-5, with D maybe TRBD1 (5 bases). The CDR3 has 15 amino acids. CDR1 LNHDA and CDR2 SQIVND come from the germline V gene (reference sequence). The germline V and J ends were trimmed by 3 bases and 1 base, with 10 bases remaining between them. CDR3 region: CASSMQGESNQPQHF. Written as DNA, the CDR3 is TGTGCCAGTAGTATGCAGGGAGAGAGCAATCAGCCCCAGCATTTT.

This chain connects TRBV20-1 to TRBJ1-5; D is perhaps TRBD1 (6 bases). Germline-derived CDR1 and CDR2 are DFQATT and SNEGSKA (reference sequence). V gave up 2 bases and J gave up 4 bases, with 12 bases separating them. The CDR3 contains 14 residues. CDR3 loop: CSARLGDRNQPQHF. Written as DNA, the CDR3 is TGCAGTGCTAGACTCGGAGACAGGAATCAGCCCCAGCATTTT.

The chain uses TRBV5-1 and TRBJ2-7; 8 bases fit TRBD1. The CDR3 is 15 residues long. Germline V gene lookup returns CDR1 SGHRS and CDR2 YFSETQ. The V and J ends lost 0 bases and 4 bases, in that order; junction bases with no gene match: 6. The CDR3 spells CASSLGGTGPYEQYV. CDR3 nucleotides: TGCGCCAGCAGCTTGGGGGGGACAGGCCCTTACGAGCAGTACGTC.

V gene TRBV10-3 combines with J gene TRBJ2-3, with 13 bases lining up with TRBD2. Germline-derived CDR1 and CDR2 are ENHRY and SYGVKD. This CDR3 comprises 19 residues. Losses at the gene ends were 2 bases for V and 3 bases for J; bases not matched to a gene: 11. The DNA of the CDR3 is TGTGCCATCAGTGAGACCCTTACTAGCGGGGGGGCCTGGACAGATACGCAGTATTTT. Protein sequence: CAISETLTSGGAWTDTQYF.

The J gene is TRBJ2-7, the V gene TRBV29-1, with D unclear. The V end was cut by 4 bases, the J end by 0 bases, with 13 bases between. Germline V lookup: CDR1 SQVTM, CDR2 ANQGSEA. The CDR3 sequence is 14 residues long. The chain's CDR3 is CSVVRLSSSYEQYF. The CDR3 DNA sequence: TGCAGCGTTGTTCGGCTGTCCAGCTCCTACGAGCAGTACTTC.

This chain joins TRBV19 and TRBJ1-1; the D gene is possibly TRBD1 (6 bases). The germline CDR1 and CDR2 sequences are LNHDA and SQIVND (reference sequence). This CDR3 has 16 amino acids. Trimming shortened V by 0 bases and J by 0 bases, and 11 bases separated the two germline ends. The CDR3 loop reads CASSIDSGTLNTEAFF. CDR3 nucleotides: TGTGCCAGTAGTATAGACTCCGGGACATTGAACACTGAAGCTTTCTTT.

The V and J genes are TRBV11-3 and TRBJ2-1; 7 positions agree with TRBD2. The CDR3 is 14 amino acids. CDR1 SGHNT and CDR2 YENEEA come from the germline V gene. V gave up 5 bases and J gave up 7 bases; unmatched junction bases: 8. The CDR3 bases are TGTGCCAGCAGCCTCGGATGGGGGGGTAATGAGCAGTTCTTC. Protein: CASSLGWGGNEQFF.

This clonotype was detected only a few times. The chain employs TRBV7-2 and TRBJ1-1, with a possible D match to TRBD1 (6 bases). The length of the CDR3 is 15 residues. Germline CDR1 reads SGHTA; CDR2 reads FQGNSA. Trimming shortened V by 1 base and J by 3 bases, and 12 bases separated the two germline ends. CDR3 amino acids: CASSLEGGRYTEAFF. The CDR3 DNA is TGTGCCAGCAGCTTAGAGGGGGGCAGGTACACTGAAGCTTTCTTT. Full variable domain (remainder filled in from reference TRBV7-2 and TRBJ1-1): GAGVSQSPSNKVTEKGKDVELRCDPISGHTALYWYRQSLGQGLEFLIYFQGNSAPDKSGLPSDRFSAERTGGSVSTLTIQRTQQEDSAVYLCASSLEGGRYTEAFFGQGTRLTVV.

This clonotype was counted at least ten times. This chain joins TRBV20-1 and TRBJ1-5, with D uncertain. Germline V gene data show CDR1 as DFQATT and CDR2 as SNEGSKA (reference sequence). V shed 2 bases and J shed 0 bases, with 5 bases lying between them. The CDR3 loop spans 13 amino acids. The CDR3: CSARSDSNQPQHF. CDR3 nucleotide sequence: TGCAGTGCTAGATCGGATAGCAATCAGCCCCAGCATTTT.

This clonotype was detected only a few times. The rearrangement links TRBV4-3 to TRBJ1-2; 7 bases agree with TRBD1. The CDR3 runs 14 residues. V gave up 0 bases and J gave up 4 bases; unmatched junction bases: 2. Per germline, CDR1 LGHNA and CDR2 YSLEER. The CDR3 loop is CASSQEQGSYGYTF. The CDR3 bases are TGCGCCAGCAGCCAAGAACAGGGGAGCTATGGCTACACCTTC.

In this sample, this clonotype turned up a few times. The chain couples TRBV11-2 to TRBJ1-6; D perhaps matches TRBD1 (6 bases). Trimming took 5 bases from V and 7 from J, leaving 15 bases between them. CDR3 length: 15 amino acids. Germline V gene lookup returns CDR1 SGHAT and CDR2 FQNNGV. CDR3 sequence: CASSVLWGPNSPLHF. CDR3 nucleotides: TGTGCCAGCAGCGTCTTATGGGGGCCAAATTCACCCCTCCACTTT.

A few counts support this clonotype. J is TRBJ2-5 and V is TRBV6-5; TRBD1 aligns across 8 bases. This CDR3 is 15 amino acids long. V lost 4 bases to trimming and J lost 4 bases; unmatched junction nucleotides: 8. Germline lookup yields CDR1 MNHEY and CDR2 SVGAGI. As DNA, the CDR3 is TGTGCCAGCAGTTTCTGGTCCGACAGGGGAGAGACCCAGTACTTC. Protein product: CASSFWSDRGETQYF.

The CDR3 DNA is TGTGCCAGCAGTTTCTCAGGGGGTGGCAATCAGCCCCAGCATTTT. Protein sequence: CASSFSGGGNQPQHF. The gene calls are TRBV12-3 or TRBV12-4 and TRBJ1-5; 7 bases are a match to TRBD1. This CDR3 has 15 residues. Trimming took 3 bases from V and 2 from J; bases not matched to a gene: 4.

The chain combines TRBV6-5 with TRBJ1-2, with D perhaps TRBD1 (5 bases). This CDR3 is built from 14 residues. Trimming left V 1 base short and J 3 bases short, with 9 bases between. The germline V gene has CDR1 MNHEY and CDR2 SVGAGI. The CDR3 spells CASSYLRGDYGYTF. CDR3 bases: TGTGCCAGCAGTTACTTAAGGGGAGACTATGGCTACACCTTC.

This clonotype was seen more than once but under ten times. The V and J genes are TRBV12-3 or TRBV12-4 and TRBJ1-1; D is undetermined. V gave up 7 bases and J gave up 0 bases, with 12 bases separating them. This CDR3 is 14 amino acids long. The CDR3 protein is CASIIEPMNTEAFF. Here the CDR3 DNA reads TGTGCCAGCATTATCGAACCTATGAACACTGAAGCTTTCTTT.

This rearrangement joins TRBV7-3 to TRBJ2-2, with a tentative D call TRBD2 (5 bases). The length of the CDR3 is 17 residues. Germline lookup yields CDR1 SGHTA and CDR2 FQGTGA. Trimming left V 5 bases short and J 1 base short, with 17 bases between. CDR3 residues: CASSRPGKDGNTGELFF. In DNA form, the CDR3 reads TGTGCCAGCAGCCGGCCGGGAAAAGACGGGAACACCGGGGAGCTGTTTTTT.

The chain combines TRBV6-2 or TRBV6-3 with TRBJ2-7; D is ambiguous. Trimming cost V 8 bases and J 2 bases, with 10 bases left between them. Germline V gives CDR1 MNHEY, CDR2 SVGEGT. The CDR3 contains 12 residues. CDR3 DNA: TGTGCCAGCGGCCAGGTTGCCTACGAGCAGTACGTC. Protein: CASGQVAYEQYV.

The V and J genes are TRBV5-1 and TRBJ1-2, with D uncertain. Germline CDR1 SGHRS, CDR2 YFSETQ. Trimming stripped 0 bases from V and 6 bases from J, with 18 bases between. This CDR3 contains 16 residues. CDR3 sequence: CASSLVPPVAPNGYTF. As DNA, the CDR3 is TGCGCCAGCAGCTTGGTCCCACCAGTGGCCCCAAATGGCTACACCTTC.

In its sample, this clonotype was seen a few times. The chain carries TRBV6-2 or TRBV6-3 and TRBJ2-7; no clear D. Germline V CDR1 and CDR2: MNHEY, SVGEGT. V gave up 0 bases and J gave up 0 bases, with 12 bases separating them. This CDR3 has 16 amino acids. CDR3 coding DNA: TGTGCCAGCAGTTACTCGAAGATTTGGAACTCCTACGAGCAGTACGTC. This sequence encodes CASSYSKIWNSYEQYV.

The sample holds a few counts of this clonotype. The V gene is TRBV7-9, the J gene TRBJ1-4; 7 bases fit TRBD1. V was pared by 5 bases and J by 7 bases, with 7 bases of the junction left unmatched. Germline CDR1 is SEHNR and CDR2 is FQNEAQ (reference sequence). The CDR3 length is 14 residues. The CDR3: CASSPTGYGEKLFF. Here the CDR3 DNA reads TGTGCCAGCAGCCCGACAGGGTATGGTGAAAAACTGTTTTTT.

Concerning this clonotype: The conserved phenylalanine or tryptophan is not found at the CDR3 terminus, so this likely reflects a read error. The CDR3 spells CSSRRDFNEQFS. CDR3 sequence (DNA): TGCAGTTCTCGCCGGGACTTCAATGAGCAGTTCTCC. This sequence joins TRBV20-1 and TRBJ2-1; D is perhaps TRBD2 (6 bases). V lost 8 bases and J lost 6, with 14 bases in between. The germline CDR1 and CDR2 sequences are DFQATT and SNEGSKA (reference sequence). The CDR3 spans 12 residues.